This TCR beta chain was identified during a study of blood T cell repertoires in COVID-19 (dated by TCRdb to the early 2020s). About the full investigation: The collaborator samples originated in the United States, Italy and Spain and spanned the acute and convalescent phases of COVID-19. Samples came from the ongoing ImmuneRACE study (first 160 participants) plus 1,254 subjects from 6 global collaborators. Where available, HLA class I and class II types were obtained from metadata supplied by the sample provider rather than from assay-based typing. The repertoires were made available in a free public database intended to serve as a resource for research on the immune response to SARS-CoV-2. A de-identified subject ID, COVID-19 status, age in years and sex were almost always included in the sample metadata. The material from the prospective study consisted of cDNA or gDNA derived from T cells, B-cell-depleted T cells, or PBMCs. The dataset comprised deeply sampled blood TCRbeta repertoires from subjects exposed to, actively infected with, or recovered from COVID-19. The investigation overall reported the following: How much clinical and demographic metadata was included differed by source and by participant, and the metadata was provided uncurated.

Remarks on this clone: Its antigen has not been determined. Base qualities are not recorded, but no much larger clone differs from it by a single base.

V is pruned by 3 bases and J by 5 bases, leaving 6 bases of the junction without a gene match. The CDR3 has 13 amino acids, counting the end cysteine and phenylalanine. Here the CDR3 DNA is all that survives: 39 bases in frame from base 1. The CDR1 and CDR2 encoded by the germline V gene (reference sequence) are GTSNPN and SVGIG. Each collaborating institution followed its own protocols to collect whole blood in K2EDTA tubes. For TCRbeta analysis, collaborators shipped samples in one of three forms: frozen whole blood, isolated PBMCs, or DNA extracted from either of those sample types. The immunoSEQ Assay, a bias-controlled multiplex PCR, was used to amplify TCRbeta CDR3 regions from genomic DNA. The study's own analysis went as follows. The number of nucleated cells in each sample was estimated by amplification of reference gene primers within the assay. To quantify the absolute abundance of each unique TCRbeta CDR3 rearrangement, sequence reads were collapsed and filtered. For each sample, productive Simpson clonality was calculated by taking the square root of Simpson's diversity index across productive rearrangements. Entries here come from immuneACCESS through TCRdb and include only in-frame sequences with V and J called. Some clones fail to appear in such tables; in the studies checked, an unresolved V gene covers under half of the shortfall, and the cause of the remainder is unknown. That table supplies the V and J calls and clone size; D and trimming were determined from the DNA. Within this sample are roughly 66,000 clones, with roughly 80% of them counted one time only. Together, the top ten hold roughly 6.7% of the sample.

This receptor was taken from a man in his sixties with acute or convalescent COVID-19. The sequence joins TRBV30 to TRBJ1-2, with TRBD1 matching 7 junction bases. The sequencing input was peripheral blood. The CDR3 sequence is CAWRGDSGYGYTF. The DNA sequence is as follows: TGTGCCTGGAGGGGGGACAGTGGGTATGGCTACACCTTC.